This note documents a single TCR beta chain sequence. J was trimmed by 5 bases and V by 4 bases; bases with no gene match: 12. Germline CDR1 SEHNR, CDR2 FQNEAQ (reference sequence). The CDR3 sequence is 17 residues long. Original analysis: For nucleated cells, counts were estimated from reference gene primer amplification. TCRdb's copy holds only in-frame clones and misses some; the assay was immunoSEQ multiplex PCR. V and J calls and clone size are given by that table; D and trimming were obtained from the DNA. The sample comprises about 200,000 clones, about 88% of which are singletons, and over 15% rests with the top ten. The data originate from a study of blood T cell repertoires in COVID-19. The wider study: Samples came from the United States, Italy and Spain, spanning acute and convalescent COVID-19. Sources were T cells, B-cell-depleted T cells, or PBMCs; the material itself was cDNA or gDNA.

Seattle-derived patients entered the study during active infection and were followed longitudinally. Sequencing was performed on peripheral blood. This clonotype was sampled from a man in his forties or fifties with COVID-19, enrolled during active disease. The chain is built from TRBV7-9 and TRBJ2-3; 10 bases match TRBD2. CDR3 sequence: CASSSRLLAGVRDTQYF. CDR3 bases: TGTGCCAGCAGCTCTCGGTTGCTAGCGGGAGTTAGAGATACGCAGTATTTT.